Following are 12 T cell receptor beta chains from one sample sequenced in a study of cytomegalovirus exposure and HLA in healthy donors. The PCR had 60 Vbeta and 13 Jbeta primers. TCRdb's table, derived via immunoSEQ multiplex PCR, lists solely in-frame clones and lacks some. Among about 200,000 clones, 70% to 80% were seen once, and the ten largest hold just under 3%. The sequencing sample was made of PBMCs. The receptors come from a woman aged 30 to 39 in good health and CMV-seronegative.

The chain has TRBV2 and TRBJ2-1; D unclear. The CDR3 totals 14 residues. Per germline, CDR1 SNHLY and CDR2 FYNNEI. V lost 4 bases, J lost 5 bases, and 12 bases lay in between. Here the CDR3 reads CASSVMGRHNEQFF. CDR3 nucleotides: TGTGCCAGCAGTGTTATGGGCAGGCACAATGAGCAGTTCTTC.

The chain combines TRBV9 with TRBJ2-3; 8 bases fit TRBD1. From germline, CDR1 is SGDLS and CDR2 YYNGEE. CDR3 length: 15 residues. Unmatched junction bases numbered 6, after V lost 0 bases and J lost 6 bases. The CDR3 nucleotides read TGTGCCAGCAGCGTAGAGGGTACAGGGGGTGATACGCAGTATTTT. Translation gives CASSVEGTGGDTQYF.

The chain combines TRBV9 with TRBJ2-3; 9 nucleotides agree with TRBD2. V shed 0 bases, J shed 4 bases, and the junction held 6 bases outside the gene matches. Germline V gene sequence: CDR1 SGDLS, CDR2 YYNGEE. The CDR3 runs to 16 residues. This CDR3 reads CASSVEGRGGPDTQYF. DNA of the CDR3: TGTGCCAGCAGCGTAGAAGGGCGGGGGGGCCCAGATACGCAGTATTTT.

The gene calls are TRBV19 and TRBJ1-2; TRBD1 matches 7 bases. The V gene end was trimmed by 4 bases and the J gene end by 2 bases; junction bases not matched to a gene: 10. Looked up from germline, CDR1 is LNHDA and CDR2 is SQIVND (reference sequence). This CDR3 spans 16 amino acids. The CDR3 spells CASSRKTGRGNYGYTF. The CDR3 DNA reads TGTGCCAGTAGTAGGAAGACAGGGCGGGGAAACTATGGCTACACCTTC.

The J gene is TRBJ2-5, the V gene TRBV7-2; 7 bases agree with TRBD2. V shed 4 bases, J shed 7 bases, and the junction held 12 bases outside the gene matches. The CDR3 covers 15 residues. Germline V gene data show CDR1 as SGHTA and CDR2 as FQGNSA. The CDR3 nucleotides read TGTGCCAGCAGCTGGGGTGGGAGGGCCCTAGGGACCCAGTACTTC. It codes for CASSWGGRALGTQYF.

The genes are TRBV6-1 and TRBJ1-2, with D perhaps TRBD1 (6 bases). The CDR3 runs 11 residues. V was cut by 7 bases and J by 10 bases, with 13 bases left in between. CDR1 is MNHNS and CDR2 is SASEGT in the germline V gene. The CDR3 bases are TGTGCCAGCATACAGGGTTTCATCTACACCTTC. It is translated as CASIQGFIYTF.

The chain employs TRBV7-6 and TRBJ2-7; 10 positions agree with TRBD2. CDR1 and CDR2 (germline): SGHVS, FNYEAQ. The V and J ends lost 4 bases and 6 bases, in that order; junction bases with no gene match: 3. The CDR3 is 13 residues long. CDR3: CASSSVAGGEQYF. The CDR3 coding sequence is TGTGCCAGCAGCTCCGTAGCGGGAGGCGAGCAGTACTTC. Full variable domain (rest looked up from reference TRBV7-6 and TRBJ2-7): GAGVSQSPRYKVTKRGQDVALRCDPISGHVSLYWYRQALGQGPEFLTYFNYEAQQDKSGLPNDRFSAERPEGSISTLTIQRTEQRDSAMYRCASSSVAGGEQYFGPGTRLTVT.

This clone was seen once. The CDR3 reads CASSLVYRPLSYEQYF. Written as DNA, the CDR3 is TGTGCCAGCAGTTTAGTTTACAGGCCACTCTCCTACGAGCAGTACTTC. The rearrangement joins TRBV28 to TRBJ2-7, with D possibly being TRBD1 (5 bases). V was shortened by 2 bases and J by 0 bases, with 14 bases between the two germline ends. The CDR3 extends over 16 amino acids. Germline V CDR1 and CDR2: MDHEN, SYDVKM.

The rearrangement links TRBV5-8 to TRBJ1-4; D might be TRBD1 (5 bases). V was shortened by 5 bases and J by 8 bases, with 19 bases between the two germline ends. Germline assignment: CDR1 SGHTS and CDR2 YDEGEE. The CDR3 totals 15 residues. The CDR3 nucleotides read TGTGCCAGCAGTAAATGGGGCAGGGCTGGGGAAAAACTGTTTTTT. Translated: CASSKWGRAGEKLFF.

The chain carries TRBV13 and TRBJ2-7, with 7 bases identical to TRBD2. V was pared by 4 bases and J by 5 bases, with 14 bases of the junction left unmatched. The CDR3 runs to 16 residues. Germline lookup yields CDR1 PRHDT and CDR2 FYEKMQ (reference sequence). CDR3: CASSSYRLAPGDEQYF. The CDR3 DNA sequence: TGTGCCAGCAGCTCGTATCGACTAGCTCCTGGGGACGAGCAGTACTTC.

The CDR3 coding sequence is TGTGCCAGCCTTAAAGACAAGGGACTAGCGGGGGGAAGCTCCTACAATGAGCAGTTCTTC. It translates to CASLKDKGLAGGSSYNEQFF. V and J are TRBV2 and TRBJ2-1; TRBD2 matches 15 bases. V lost 8 bases, J lost 0 bases, and 14 bases stayed unmatched. The CDR3 covers 20 residues. The germline CDR1 and CDR2 sequences are SNHLY and FYNNEI.

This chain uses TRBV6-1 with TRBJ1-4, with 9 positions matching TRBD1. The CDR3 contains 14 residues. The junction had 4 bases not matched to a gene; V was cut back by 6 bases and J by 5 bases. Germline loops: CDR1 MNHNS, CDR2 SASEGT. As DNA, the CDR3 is TGTGCCAGCAGGGGAACAGGGGGCAATGAAAAACTGTTTTTT. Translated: CASRGTGGNEKLFF.